This TCR beta chain came from a study of blood T cell repertoires in COVID-19. Study as a whole: COVID-19 samples collected from the United States, Italy and Spain covered acute and convalescent phases. The cDNA or gDNA used as material had been derived from T cells, B-cell-depleted T cells, or PBMCs.

CDR1 and CDR2 from the germline V gene are LGHNA and YSLEER. The V end was cut by 5 bases, the J end by 5 bases, with 21 bases between. The CDR3 runs 16 residues. As originally analysed: Scientists estimated how many nucleated cells there were by amplifying reference gene primers. The data were produced by immunoSEQ multiplex PCR, yet TCRdb's version contains in-frame clones alone and is incomplete. V, J and clone size are taken as reported in that table, and D and trimming were inferred from the DNA itself. The repertoire holds tens of thousands of clones, more than 75% seen once, with 3.5% to 4% in the top ten.

Sample: peripheral blood. This sequence originates from a human donor in a cohort sampled during active COVID-19. V and J are TRBV4-3 and TRBJ1-2; the D gene is possibly TRBD1 (5 bases). The CDR3 reads CASSSHPAGPQYGYTF. In DNA form, the CDR3 reads TGCGCCAGCAGCTCGCATCCAGCAGGGCCGCAGTATGGCTACACCTTC.